These 29 T cell receptor beta chains originate from one sample sequenced in a study of blood T cell repertoires in COVID-19 (TCRdb year 2020). Preparation of the library involved the immunoSEQ multiplex PCR assay. TCRdb limited this immuneACCESS table to in-frame rearrangements with V and J called. A share of clones is missing; checked studies link under half to unresolved V genes, and the rest is unexplained. The sample records around 150,000 clones, around 90% of which are singletons. 2.5% of the sample goes to the ten largest clones. The sequenced sample was peripheral blood. The receptors were gathered from a human donor with COVID-19, enrolled during active disease. The donor label of this sample is uncertain.

The V call is TRBV18, the J call TRBJ1-4; D might be TRBD1 (5 bases). The CDR3 is made up of 13 amino acids. V shed 8 bases and J shed 3 bases, with 10 bases lying between them. The germline gives CDR1 KGHSH, CDR2 LQKENI. Written as DNA, the CDR3 is TGTGCCAGCGCCAGGGCCCCTAATGAAAAACTGTTTTTT. Amino acid sequence: CASARAPNEKLFF.

The rearrangement joins TRBV5-6 to TRBJ2-3, with D tentatively TRBD1 (5 bases). CDR1 is SGHDT and CDR2 is YYEEEE in the germline V gene. The CDR3 has 16 residues. V dropped 5 bases and J dropped 6 bases, with 22 bases sitting between them. The CDR3 is CASSFSPLTVADTQYF. In nucleotides, the CDR3 is TGTGCCAGCAGTTTTAGCCCGTTGACAGTGGCCGATACGCAGTATTTT. Drawing the rest from reference TRBV5-6 and TRBJ2-3, the complete variable domain is DAGVTQSPTHLIKTRGQQVTLRCSPKSGHDTVSWYQQALGQGPQFIFQYYEEEERQRGNFPDRFSGHQFPNYSSELNVNALLLGDSALYLCASSFSPLTVADTQYFGPGTRLTVL.

The V call is TRBV5-1, the J call TRBJ2-2, with D perhaps matching TRBD2 (5 bases). Germline V gene sequence: CDR1 SGHRS, CDR2 YFSETQ. Between the trimmed V and J ends, which lost 0 bases and 4 bases, there was a span of 13 bases. The CDR3 spans 16 residues. This CDR3 reads CASSLEELAGTGELFF. Written as DNA, the CDR3 is TGCGCCAGCAGCTTGGAGGAGTTGGCGGGCACCGGGGAGCTGTTTTTT.

J is TRBJ1-5 and V is TRBV4-1; D is undetermined. Germline CDR1 reads MGHRA; CDR2 reads YSYEKL. The ends were cut back, 0 bases at V and 2 bases at J, with 11 bases in the middle. The CDR3 loop spans 16 amino acids. The CDR3 nucleotides read TGCGCCAGCAGCCAAGATTGGCGGCGAGGCAATCAGCCCCAGCATTTT. This codes for CASSQDWRRGNQPQHF.

The chain is built from TRBV6-5 and TRBJ1-2; 8 positions agree with TRBD1. Germline V CDR1 and CDR2: MNHEY, SVGAGI. The V and J ends lost 5 bases and 6 bases, in that order; junction bases with no gene match: 5. This CDR3 is 13 amino acids long. The CDR3 reads CASSRTGRNGYTF. As DNA, the CDR3 is TGTGCCAGCAGTCGGACAGGGAGAAATGGCTACACCTTC.

This rearrangement joins TRBV11-2 to TRBJ1-6; D is possibly TRBD1 (5 bases). V gave up 6 bases and J gave up 6 bases, with 18 bases separating them. The CDR3 length is 16 residues. CDR1 is SGHAT, CDR2 FQNNGV, per germline. CDR3 amino acids: CASRKVRAGANSPLHF. The CDR3 region has the DNA TGTGCCAGCAGAAAAGTCAGGGCAGGAGCTAATTCACCCCTCCACTTT.

Only a few counts were recorded for this clone. The rearrangement uses TRBV7-8 and TRBJ1-1, with a weak D call TRBD1 (6 bases). This CDR3 contains 14 residues. Germline-derived CDR1 and CDR2 are SGHVS and FQNEAQ. Trimming pared 5 bases from V and 1 base from J, leaving 11 bases between. The CDR3 protein is CASSPGTQNTEAFF. The CDR3 DNA follows: TGTGCCAGCAGCCCCGGGACACAGAACACTGAAGCTTTCTTT.

The J gene is TRBJ2-2, the V gene TRBV11-2; TRBD2 is a possible D gene (6 bases). V was shortened by 5 bases and J by 1 base, with 17 bases between the two germline ends. The CDR3 totals 17 residues. Germline V CDR1 and CDR2: SGHAT, FQNNGV. CDR3 residues: CASSPTPGDWNTGELFF. The CDR3 DNA sequence: TGTGCCAGCAGCCCCACTCCGGGGGACTGGAACACCGGGGAGCTGTTTTTT.

As for this clone: One end of the junction is discordant with germline, which a read error may explain. Within the sample, other DNA sequences also encode this same CDR3. This CDR3 is CASSVGQFNQPQHF. Here the CDR3 DNA reads TGTGCCAGTAGCGTAGGACAGTTCAATCAGCCCCAGCATTTT. The genes are TRBV9 and TRBJ1-5, with a possible D match to TRBD1 (6 bases). Germline CDR1 is SGDLS and CDR2 is YYNGEE. The CDR3 loop spans 14 amino acids.

J is TRBJ2-7 and V is TRBV5-1; the D is unclear. CDR1 SGHRS and CDR2 YFSETQ come from the germline V gene. CDR3 length equals 14 residues. The V and J ends lost 5 bases and 2 bases respectively, with 14 bases between them. The CDR3 region is CASSPVLETYEQYF. The CDR3 DNA reads as TGCGCCAGCAGTCCGGTGTTAGAGACCTACGAGCAGTACTTC. The variable domain in full, completed from reference TRBV5-1 and TRBJ2-7, reads KAGVTQTPRYLIKTRGQQVTLSCSPISGHRSVSWYQQTPGQGLQFLFEYFSETQRNKGNFPGRFSGRQFSNSRSEMNVSTLELGDSALYLCASSPVLETYEQYFGPGTRLTVT.

The rearrangement uses TRBV9 and TRBJ1-3; 7 bases map to TRBD1. V gave up 0 bases and J gave up 0 bases; unmatched junction bases: 3. Germline CDR1 reads SGDLS; CDR2 reads YYNGEE. The CDR3 runs 16 residues. As DNA, the CDR3 is TGTGCCAGCAGCGTAGGAGGGGACAGCTCTGGAAACACCATATATTTT. The encoded protein is CASSVGGDSSGNTIYF. Looking up the rest from reference TRBV9 and TRBJ1-3 gives the full variable domain: DSGVTQTPKHLITATGQRVTLRCSPRSGDLSVYWYQQSLDQGLQFLIQYYNGEERAKGNILERFSAQQFPDLHSELNLSSLELGDSALYFCASSVGGDSSGNTIYFGEGSWLTVV.

J is TRBJ2-3 and V is TRBV7-9, with D uncertain. Deletions cut 2 bases from V and 0 bases from J, with 9 bases between. This CDR3 is built from 15 residues. CDR1 and CDR2 from the germline V gene are SEHNR and FQNEAQ (reference sequence). This chain's CDR3 is CASSLSAASTDTQYF. Here the CDR3 DNA reads TGTGCCAGCAGCTTATCTGCGGCAAGCACAGATACGCAGTATTTT.

The rearrangement links TRBV5-6 to TRBJ2-7; tentatively, D is TRBD2 (6 bases). Germline-derived CDR1 and CDR2 are SGHDT and YYEEEE. The length of the CDR3 is 14 residues. The ends were cut back, 0 bases at V and 3 bases at J, with 10 bases in the middle. CDR3 residues: CASSLERRDYEQYF. In DNA, the CDR3 is TGTGCCAGCAGCTTGGAGAGGCGGGACTACGAGCAGTACTTC. Complete variable domain (other parts from reference TRBV5-6 and TRBJ2-7): DAGVTQSPTHLIKTRGQQVTLRCSPKSGHDTVSWYQQALGQGPQFIFQYYEEEERQRGNFPDRFSGHQFPNYSSELNVNALLLGDSALYLCASSLERRDYEQYFGPGTRLTVT.

The V call is TRBV11-2, the J call TRBJ1-5, with a weak D call TRBD1 (5 bases). This CDR3 comprises 15 residues. Trimming pared 5 bases from V and 4 bases from J, leaving 15 bases between. Germline V gene sequence: CDR1 SGHAT, CDR2 FQNNGV. The CDR3 region has the DNA TGTGCCAGCAGCCCAGGGATAGGGATGAATCAGCCCCAGCATTTT. Its protein is CASSPGIGMNQPQHF.

The V call is TRBV6-5, the J call TRBJ2-7; 8 bases match TRBD1. V was pared by 5 bases and J by 2 bases, with 5 bases of the junction left unmatched. Germline V gene lookup returns CDR1 MNHEY and CDR2 SVGAGI. The CDR3 sequence is 14 residues long. The CDR3 protein is CASSTGGLPYEQYF. The CDR3 region has the DNA TGTGCCAGCAGTACAGGGGGGCTTCCCTACGAGCAGTACTTC.

The chain recombines TRBV7-3 with TRBJ2-3; 7 nucleotides agree with TRBD2. CDR3 size: 17 residues. The trim removed 2 bases at V and 0 bases at J, leaving 8 bases unmatched. Germline values: CDR1 SGHTA, CDR2 FQGTGA. CDR3 region: CASSLQSGAFSTDTQYF. CDR3 DNA: TGTGCCAGCAGCTTACAAAGCGGGGCTTTCAGCACAGATACGCAGTATTTT.

The chain uses TRBV5-6 and TRBJ1-3; no clear D gene. The CDR3 spans 14 residues. Germline loops: CDR1 SGHDT, CDR2 YYEEEE. V dropped 4 bases and J dropped 4 bases, with 12 bases sitting between them. CDR3: CASSPRGTGNTIYF. The CDR3 coding sequence is TGTGCCAGCAGCCCCCGAGGTACCGGAAACACCATATATTTT.

The chain carries TRBV11-3 and TRBJ2-7, with TRBD1 identical over 7 bases. The germline gives CDR1 SGHNT, CDR2 YENEEA. The V and J ends lost 2 bases and 6 bases, in that order; junction bases with no gene match: 7. This CDR3 spans 14 amino acids. The DNA of the CDR3 is TGTGCCAGCAGCTTAACTGGACAGGTCGGCGAGCAGTACTTC. This sequence encodes CASSLTGQVGEQYF.

V is TRBV7-6 and J is TRBJ2-5; possible D gene TRBD2, 5 bases. The ends were cut back, 1 base at V and 9 bases at J, with 9 bases in the middle. Germline CDR1 reads SGHVS; CDR2 reads FNYEAQ. CDR3 length: 12 residues. The CDR3 DNA sequence: TGTGCCAGCAGCTTAGGGCTGCGGGCCCAGTACTTC. This sequence encodes CASSLGLRAQYF.

The chain recombines TRBV19 with TRBJ1-1; 9 nucleotides agree with TRBD1. The CDR3 contains 13 residues. The germline V gene has CDR1 LNHDA and CDR2 SQIVND (reference sequence). J was trimmed by 6 bases and V by 5 bases; bases with no gene match: 4. The CDR3 loop reads CASSPRTGAEAFF. The CDR3 coding sequence is TGTGCCAGTAGTCCCCGGACAGGGGCTGAAGCTTTCTTT.

About this clone: This CDR3 is also generated by other DNA sequences in the sample. V and J are TRBV29-1 and TRBJ1-2; no firm D call. V was trimmed by 4 bases and J by 1 base, leaving 4 bases between them. The V gene's germline CDR1 is SQVTM and CDR2 ANQGSEA. CDR3 length: 11 amino acids. DNA of the CDR3: TGCAGCGTTGCCCTTAACTATGGCTACACCTTC. It yields the protein CSVALNYGYTF.

The V call is TRBV12-3 or TRBV12-4, the J call TRBJ2-7; possibly TRBD1 for D (6 bases). V was shortened by 3 bases and J by 4 bases, with 10 bases between the two germline ends. There are 13 residues in the CDR3. The CDR3, as DNA: TGTGCCAGCAGTTTGCAGGGGAAATACGAGCAGTACTTC. This codes for CASSLQGKYEQYF.

V and J are TRBV5-1 and TRBJ2-7, with TRBD2 as a possible D gene (6 bases). This CDR3 region has 14 residues. Trimming pared 2 bases from V and 3 bases from J, leaving 12 bases between. The germline gives CDR1 SGHRS, CDR2 YFSETQ. CDR3 protein: CASSFRDGGYEQYF. CDR3 DNA: TGCGCCAGCAGCTTTAGAGACGGGGGCTACGAGCAGTACTTC.

This chain connects TRBV11-2 to TRBJ2-3, with TRBD2 matching 11 bases. The J segment lost 2 bases and the V segment lost 5 bases, leaving 9 bases of the junction unmatched. CDR3 length: 17 amino acids. Germline lookup yields CDR1 SGHAT and CDR2 FQNNGV. For the CDR3, the DNA is TGTGCCAGCAGCCCAGGGGCTAGCGGGGGGCCCACAGATACGCAGTATTTT. Translation gives CASSPGASGGPTDTQYF.

V gene TRBV29-1 combines with J gene TRBJ2-1; 8 positions match TRBD1. Looked up from germline, CDR1 is SQVTM and CDR2 is ANQGSEA. There are 14 residues in the CDR3. V was clipped by 1 base and J by 4 bases; unmatched bases: 3. In DNA form, the CDR3 reads TGCAGCGTTGAAGGACAGGGGATATACAATGAGCAGTTCTTC. Amino acids: CSVEGQGIYNEQFF.

This rearrangement joins TRBV30 to TRBJ2-3; 8 positions match TRBD1. This CDR3 has 14 residues. Germline V lookup: CDR1 GTSNPN, CDR2 SVGIG (reference sequence). The ends lost 5 bases at V and 0 bases at J; junction bases unmatched: 4. The CDR3, as DNA: TGTGCCTGGGGCCGGGACAGGAGCACAGATACGCAGTATTTT. Amino acid sequence: CAWGRDRSTDTQYF. Full variable domain (outside the CDR3, taken from reference TRBV30 and TRBJ2-3): SQTIHQWPATLVQPVGSPLSLECTVEGTSNPNLYWYRQAAGRGLQLLFYSVGIGQISSEVPQNLSASRPQDRQFILSSKKLLLSDSGFYLCAWGRDRSTDTQYFGPGTRLTVL.

The J gene is TRBJ2-7, the V gene TRBV4-1; 11 nucleotides match TRBD2. V lost 4 bases, J lost 4 bases, and 12 bases stayed unmatched. Germline V gene data show CDR1 as MGHRA and CDR2 as YSYEKL. The CDR3 loop spans 17 amino acids. The CDR3 sequence is CASSRSTSGDTGYEQYF. CDR3 coding DNA: TGCGCCAGCAGCCGGTCGACTAGCGGGGATACCGGGTACGAGCAGTACTTC.

The rearrangement uses TRBV6-1 and TRBJ2-2, with 12 positions matching TRBD2. The CDR3 has 19 residues. The ends lost 4 bases at V and 3 bases at J; junction bases unmatched: 12. Germline V CDR1 and CDR2: MNHNS, SASEGT. Here the CDR3 reads CASSGVFVGLAGYTGELFF. DNA of the CDR3: TGTGCCAGCAGTGGAGTTTTCGTCGGACTAGCGGGGTACACCGGGGAGCTGTTTTTT.

The CDR3 region has the DNA TGTGCCAGCCCGCCCCCGTCTAGGGAGCAGTACTTC. Translated: CASPPPSREQYF. The genes are TRBV21-1 and TRBJ2-7; the table names TRBD2, a call not compared with the DNA. TRBV21-1 is a listed pseudogene. The CDR3 contains 12 residues.